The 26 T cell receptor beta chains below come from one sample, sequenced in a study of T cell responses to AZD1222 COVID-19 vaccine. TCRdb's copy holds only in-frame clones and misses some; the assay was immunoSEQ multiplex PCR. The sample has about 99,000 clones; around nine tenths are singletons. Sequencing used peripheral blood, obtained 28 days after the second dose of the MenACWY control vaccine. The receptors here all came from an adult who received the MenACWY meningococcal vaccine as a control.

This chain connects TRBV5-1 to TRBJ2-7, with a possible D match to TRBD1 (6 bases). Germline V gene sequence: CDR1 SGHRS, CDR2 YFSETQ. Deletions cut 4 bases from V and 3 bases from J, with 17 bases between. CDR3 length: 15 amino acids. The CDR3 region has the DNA TGCGCCAGCAGCAGGACCGGGACACCCGTCTACGAGCAGTACTTC. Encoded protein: CASSRTGTPVYEQYF.

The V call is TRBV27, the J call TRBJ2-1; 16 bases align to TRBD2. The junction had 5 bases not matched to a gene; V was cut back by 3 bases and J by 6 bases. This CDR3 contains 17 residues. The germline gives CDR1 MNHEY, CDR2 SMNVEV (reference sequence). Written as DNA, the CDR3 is TGTGCCAGCAGTTTGGGACTAGCGGGGGGGCCTGTCAATGAGCAGTTCTTC. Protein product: CASSLGLAGGPVNEQFF.

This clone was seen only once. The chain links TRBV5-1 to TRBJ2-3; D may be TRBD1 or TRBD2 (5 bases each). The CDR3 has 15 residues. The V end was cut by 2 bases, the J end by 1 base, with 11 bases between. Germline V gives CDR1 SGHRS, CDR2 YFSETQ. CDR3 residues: CASSFGTRGTDTQYF. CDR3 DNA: TGCGCCAGCAGCTTCGGGACCCGAGGCACAGATACGCAGTATTTT.

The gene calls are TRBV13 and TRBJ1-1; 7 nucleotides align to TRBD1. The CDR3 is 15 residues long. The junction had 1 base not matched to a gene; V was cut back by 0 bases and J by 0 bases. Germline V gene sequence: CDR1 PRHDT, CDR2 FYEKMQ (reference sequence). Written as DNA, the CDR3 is TGTGCCAGCAGCTTAGGCGACAGGGTGAACACTGAAGCTTTCTTT. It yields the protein CASSLGDRVNTEAFF. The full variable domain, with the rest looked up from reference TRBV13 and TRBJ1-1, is AAGVIQSPRHLIKEKRETATLKCYPIPRHDTVYWYQQGPGQDPQFLISFYEKMQSDKGSIPDRFSAQQFSDYHSELNMSSLELGDSALYFCASSLGDRVNTEAFFGQGTRLTVV.

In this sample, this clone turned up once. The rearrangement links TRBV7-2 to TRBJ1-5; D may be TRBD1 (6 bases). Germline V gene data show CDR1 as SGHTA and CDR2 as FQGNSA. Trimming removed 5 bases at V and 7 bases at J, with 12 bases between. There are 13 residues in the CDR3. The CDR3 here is CASSPDRSQPQHF. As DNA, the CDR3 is TGTGCCAGCAGCCCAGACAGGTCCCAGCCCCAGCATTTT.

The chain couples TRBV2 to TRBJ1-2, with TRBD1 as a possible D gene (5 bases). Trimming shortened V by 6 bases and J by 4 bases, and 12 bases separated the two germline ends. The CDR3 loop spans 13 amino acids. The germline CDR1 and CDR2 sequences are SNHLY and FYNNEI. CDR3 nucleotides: TGTGCCAGCAGGGACAACAACCCCTATGGCTACACCTTC. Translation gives CASRDNNPYGYTF.

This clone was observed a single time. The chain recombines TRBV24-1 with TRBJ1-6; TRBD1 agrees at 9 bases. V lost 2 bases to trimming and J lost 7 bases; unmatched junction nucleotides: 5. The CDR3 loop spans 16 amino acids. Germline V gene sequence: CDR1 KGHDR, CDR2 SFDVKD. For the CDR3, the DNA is TGTGCCACCAGTGATTCCCGGACAGGGGTCAATTCACCCCTCCACTTT. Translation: CATSDSRTGVNSPLHF.

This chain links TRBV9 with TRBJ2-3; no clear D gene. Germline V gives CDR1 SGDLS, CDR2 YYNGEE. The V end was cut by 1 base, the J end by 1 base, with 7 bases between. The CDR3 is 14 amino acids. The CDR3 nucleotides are TGTGCCAGCAGCGTAAGGCTCGGCACAGATACGCAGTATTTT. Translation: CASSVRLGTDTQYF.

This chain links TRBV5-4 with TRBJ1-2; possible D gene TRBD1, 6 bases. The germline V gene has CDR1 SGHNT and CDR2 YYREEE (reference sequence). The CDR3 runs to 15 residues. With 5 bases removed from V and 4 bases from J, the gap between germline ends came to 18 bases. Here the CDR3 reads CASRSDSTTIYGYTF. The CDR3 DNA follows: TGTGCCAGCAGGTCGGACAGTACGACTATCTATGGCTACACCTTC. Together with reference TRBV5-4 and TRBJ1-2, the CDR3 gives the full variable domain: ETGVTQSPTHLIKTRGQQVTLRCSSQSGHNTVSWYQQALGQGPQFIFQYYREEENGRGNFPPRFSGLQFPNYSSELNVNALELDDSALYLCASRSDSTTIYGYTFGSGTRLTVV.

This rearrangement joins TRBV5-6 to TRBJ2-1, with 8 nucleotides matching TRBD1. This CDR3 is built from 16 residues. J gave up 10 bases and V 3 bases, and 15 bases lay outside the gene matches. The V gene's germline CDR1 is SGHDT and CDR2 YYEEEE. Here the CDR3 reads CASSSHRRTGSSEQFF. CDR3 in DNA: TGTGCCAGCAGCTCCCACCGGCGGACAGGGTCCAGCGAGCAGTTCTTC.

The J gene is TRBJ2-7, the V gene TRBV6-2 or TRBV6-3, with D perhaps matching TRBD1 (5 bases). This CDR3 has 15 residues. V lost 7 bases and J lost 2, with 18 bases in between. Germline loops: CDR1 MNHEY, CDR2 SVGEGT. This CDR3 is CASTPPTEIPYEQYF. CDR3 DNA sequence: TGTGCCAGCACCCCCCCGACAGAGATTCCCTACGAGCAGTACTTC.

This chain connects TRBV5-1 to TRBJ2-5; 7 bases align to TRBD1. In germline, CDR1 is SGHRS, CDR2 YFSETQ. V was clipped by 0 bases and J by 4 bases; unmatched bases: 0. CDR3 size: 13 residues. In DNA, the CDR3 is TGCGCCAGCAGCTTGGAGGGGGCAGAGACCCAGTACTTC. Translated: CASSLEGAETQYF.

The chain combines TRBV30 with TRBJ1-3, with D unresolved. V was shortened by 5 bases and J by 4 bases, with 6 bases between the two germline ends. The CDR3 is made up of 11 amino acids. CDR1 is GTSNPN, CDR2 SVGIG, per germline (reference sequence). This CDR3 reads CAWAIGNTIYF. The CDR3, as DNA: TGTGCCTGGGCGATAGGAAACACCATATATTTT.

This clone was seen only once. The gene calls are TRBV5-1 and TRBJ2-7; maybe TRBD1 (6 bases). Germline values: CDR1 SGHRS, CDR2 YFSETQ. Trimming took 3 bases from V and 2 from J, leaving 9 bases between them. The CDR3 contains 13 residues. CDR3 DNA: TGCGCCAGCAGCTATACAGGGACCTACGAGCAGTACTTC. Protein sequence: CASSYTGTYEQYF.

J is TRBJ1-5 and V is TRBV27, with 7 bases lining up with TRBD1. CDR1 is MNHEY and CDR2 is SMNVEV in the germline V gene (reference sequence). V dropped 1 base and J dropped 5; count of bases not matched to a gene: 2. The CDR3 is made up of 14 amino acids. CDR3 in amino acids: CASSLFGQDQPQHF. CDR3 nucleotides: TGTGCCAGCAGTTTATTTGGACAGGATCAGCCCCAGCATTTT.

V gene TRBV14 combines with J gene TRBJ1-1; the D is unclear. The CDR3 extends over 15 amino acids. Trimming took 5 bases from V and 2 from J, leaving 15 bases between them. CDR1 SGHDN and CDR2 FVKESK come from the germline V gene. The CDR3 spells CASSTLSWVNTEAFF. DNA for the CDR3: TGTGCCAGCAGCACCCTGTCTTGGGTTAACACTGAAGCTTTCTTT. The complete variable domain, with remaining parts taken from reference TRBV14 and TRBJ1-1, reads EAGVTQFPSHSVIEKGQTVTLRCDPISGHDNLYWYRRVMGKEIKFLLHFVKESKQDESGMPNNRFLAERTGGTYSTLKVQPAELEDSGVYFCASSTLSWVNTEAFFGQGTRLTVV.

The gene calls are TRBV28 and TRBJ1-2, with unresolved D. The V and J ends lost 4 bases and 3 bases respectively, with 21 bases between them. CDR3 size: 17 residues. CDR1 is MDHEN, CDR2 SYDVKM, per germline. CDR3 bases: TGTGCCAGCAGTTCCCGACGGGTGTCAAGCCCCTACTATGGCTACACCTTC. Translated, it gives CASSSRRVSSPYYGYTF.

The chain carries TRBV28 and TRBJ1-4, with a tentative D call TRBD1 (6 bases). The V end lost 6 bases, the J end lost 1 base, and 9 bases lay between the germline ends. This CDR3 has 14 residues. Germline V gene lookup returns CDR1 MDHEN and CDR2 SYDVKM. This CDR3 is CASSQGGTNEKLFF. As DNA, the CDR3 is TGTGCCAGCAGCCAAGGGGGAACTAATGAAAAACTGTTTTTT.

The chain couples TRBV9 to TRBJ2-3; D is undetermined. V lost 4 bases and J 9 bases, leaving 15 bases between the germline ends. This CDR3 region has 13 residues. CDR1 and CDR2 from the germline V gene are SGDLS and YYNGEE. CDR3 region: CASSPSVGMTQYF. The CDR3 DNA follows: TGTGCCAGCAGCCCCTCGGTAGGGATGACGCAGTATTTT.

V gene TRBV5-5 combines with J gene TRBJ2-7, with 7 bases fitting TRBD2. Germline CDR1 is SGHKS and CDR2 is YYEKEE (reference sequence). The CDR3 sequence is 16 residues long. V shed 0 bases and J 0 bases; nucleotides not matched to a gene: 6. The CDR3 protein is CASSLVLRGSSYEQYF. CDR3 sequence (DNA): TGTGCCAGCAGCTTGGTACTTCGCGGGAGCTCCTACGAGCAGTACTTC.

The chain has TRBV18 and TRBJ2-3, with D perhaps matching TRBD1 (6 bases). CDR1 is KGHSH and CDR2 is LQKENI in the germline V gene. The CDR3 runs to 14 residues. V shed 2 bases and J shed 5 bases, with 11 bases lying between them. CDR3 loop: CASSPFQQGDTQYF. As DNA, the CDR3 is TGTGCCAGCTCACCATTTCAACAGGGAGATACGCAGTATTTT.

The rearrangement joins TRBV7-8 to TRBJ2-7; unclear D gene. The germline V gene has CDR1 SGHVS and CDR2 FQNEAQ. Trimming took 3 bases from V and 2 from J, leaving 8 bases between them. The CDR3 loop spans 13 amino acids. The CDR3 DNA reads TGTGCCAGCAGCTTCGACGTTACCTACGAGCAGTACTTC. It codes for CASSFDVTYEQYF.

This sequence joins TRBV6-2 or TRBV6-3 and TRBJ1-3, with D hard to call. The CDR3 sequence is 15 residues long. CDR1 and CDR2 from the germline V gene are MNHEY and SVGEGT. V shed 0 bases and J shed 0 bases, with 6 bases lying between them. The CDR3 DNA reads TGTGCCAGCAGTTACTCCCACAGCTCTGGAAACACCATATATTTT. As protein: CASSYSHSSGNTIYF.

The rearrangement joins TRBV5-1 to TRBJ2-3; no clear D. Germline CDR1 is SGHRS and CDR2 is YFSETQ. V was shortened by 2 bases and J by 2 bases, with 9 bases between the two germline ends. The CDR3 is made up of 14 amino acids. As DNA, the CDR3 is TGCGCCAGCAGCTTAGGGTGGAACACAGATACGCAGTATTTT. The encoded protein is CASSLGWNTDTQYF.

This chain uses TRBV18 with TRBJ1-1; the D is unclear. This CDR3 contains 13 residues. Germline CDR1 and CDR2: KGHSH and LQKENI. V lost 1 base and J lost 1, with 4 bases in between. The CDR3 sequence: CASSPQTNTEAFF. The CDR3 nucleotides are TGTGCCAGCTCACCACAAACGAACACTGAAGCTTTCTTT.

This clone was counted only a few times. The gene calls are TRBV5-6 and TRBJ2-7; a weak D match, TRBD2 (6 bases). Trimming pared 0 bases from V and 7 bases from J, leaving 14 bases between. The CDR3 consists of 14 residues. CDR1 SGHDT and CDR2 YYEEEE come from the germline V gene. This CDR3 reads CASSLDRGAGEQYF. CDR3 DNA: TGTGCCAGCAGCTTGGATAGGGGCGCGGGGGAGCAGTACTTC.